One sample yielded the 9 T cell receptor beta chains listed below, sequenced in a study of cytomegalovirus exposure and HLA in healthy donors. The PCR made use of 60 Vbeta and 13 Jbeta primers. TCRdb's copy holds only in-frame clones and misses some; the assay was immunoSEQ multiplex PCR. This sample has about 130,000 clones; 75% to 90% occur once, and the top ten carry roughly 7.7%. Sequencing was done on a sample of PBMCs. All receptors derive from a woman aged 45-60 years in good health and CMV-seropositive.

The chain has TRBV5-1 and TRBJ2-1; maybe TRBD2 (6 bases). CDR1 and CDR2 from the germline V gene are SGHRS and YFSETQ. This CDR3 spans 16 amino acids. Trimming took 1 base from V and 9 from J, leaving 20 bases between them. DNA for the CDR3: TGCGCCAGCAGCTTGCCGTCTTCGTCGGGGGTGGGTGAGCAGTTCTTC. Translating gives CASSLPSSSGVGEQFF.

This clone was recorded only once. The V and J genes are TRBV27 and TRBJ2-3; TRBD2 matches at 8 bases. Germline assignment: CDR1 MNHEY and CDR2 SMNVEV (reference sequence). The V gene end was trimmed by 3 bases and the J gene end by 3 bases; junction bases not matched to a gene: 5. The CDR3 covers 15 residues. The CDR3 DNA is TGTGCCAGCAGTTTCCGAGGACTAGCAACAGATACGCAGTATTTT. Translated: CASSFRGLATDTQYF.

The chain is built from TRBV28 and TRBJ1-2; 7 bases align to TRBD1. This CDR3 has 13 amino acids. V lost 6 bases to trimming and J lost 5 bases; unmatched junction nucleotides: 6. The germline CDR1 and CDR2 sequences are MDHEN and SYDVKM. CDR3 coding DNA: TGTGCCAGCAGGGCAGGGGGGATTTATGGCTACACCTTC. Translation gives CASRAGGIYGYTF.

The gene calls are TRBV14 and TRBJ2-2; D is unresolved. Trimming stripped 3 bases from V and 1 base from J, with 12 bases between. Germline assignment: CDR1 SGHDN and CDR2 FVKESK. The CDR3 length is 16 residues. The CDR3 spells CASSHLARQNTGELFF. The CDR3 DNA follows: TGTGCCAGCAGCCATCTTGCCAGGCAGAACACCGGGGAGCTGTTTTTT. Full variable domain (missing parts from reference TRBV14 and TRBJ2-2): EAGVTQFPSHSVIEKGQTVTLRCDPISGHDNLYWYRRVMGKEIKFLLHFVKESKQDESGMPNNRFLAERTGGTYSTLKVQPAELEDSGVYFCASSHLARQNTGELFFGEGSRLTVL.

A single count supports this clone. The V call is TRBV19, the J call TRBJ1-5; the D gene is possibly TRBD1 (5 bases). Trimming removed 3 bases from V and 7 bases from J, with 10 bases in between. Germline CDR1 reads LNHDA; CDR2 reads SQIVND (reference sequence). The CDR3 extends over 13 amino acids. For the CDR3, the DNA is TGTGCCAGTAGTATCCAGGGTGGGCAGCCCCAGCATTTT. Translation gives CASSIQGGQPQHF.

This chain links TRBV4-3 with TRBJ1-3; 7 bases align to TRBD1. There are 15 residues in the CDR3. J gave up 4 bases and V 0 bases, and 3 bases lay outside the gene matches. Germline-derived CDR1 and CDR2 are LGHNA and YSLEER. CDR3 in amino acids: CASSQDGDSGNTIYF. In DNA, the CDR3 is TGCGCCAGCAGCCAAGACGGGGACAGCGGAAACACCATATATTTT.

The rearrangement joins TRBV4-3 to TRBJ1-5, with D possibly matching TRBD1 (5 bases). Trimming took off 0 bases at V and 1 base at J, with 13 bases between the two ends. There are 17 residues in the CDR3. Germline V lookup: CDR1 LGHNA, CDR2 YSLEER. CDR3 coding DNA: TGCGCCAGCAGCCAAGATCTTCAGGGTTGGAGCAATCAGCCCCAGCATTTT. Translation: CASSQDLQGWSNQPQHF.

V gene TRBV18 combines with J gene TRBJ2-7, with TRBD1 identical over 7 bases. This CDR3 region has 14 residues. Germline V gene sequence: CDR1 KGHSH, CDR2 LQKENI. The V segment lost 0 bases and the J segment 3 bases; nucleotides outside the gene matches: 2. CDR3 in DNA: TGTGCCAGCTCACCACCGACAGGGCGCTACGAGCAGTACTTC. Protein: CASSPPTGRYEQYF. The variable domain in full, with the rest retrieved from reference TRBV18 and TRBJ2-7, is NAGVMQNPRHLVRRRGQEARLRCSPMKGHSHVYWYRQLPEEGLKFMVYLQKENIIDESGMPKERFSAEFPKEGPSILRIQQVVRGDSAAYFCASSPPTGRYEQYFGPGTRLTVT.

The chain couples TRBV7-9 to TRBJ2-1, with 11 bases aligning to TRBD1. CDR3 length: 17 residues. Germline trimming cut 4 bases from V and 7 bases from J; bases unmatched to any gene: 12. Germline CDR1 SEHNR, CDR2 FQNEAQ (reference sequence). CDR3 protein: CASSSGTGGDVWNEQFF. CDR3 nucleotide sequence: TGTGCCAGCAGCTCAGGGACAGGGGGGGACGTGTGGAATGAGCAGTTCTTC.